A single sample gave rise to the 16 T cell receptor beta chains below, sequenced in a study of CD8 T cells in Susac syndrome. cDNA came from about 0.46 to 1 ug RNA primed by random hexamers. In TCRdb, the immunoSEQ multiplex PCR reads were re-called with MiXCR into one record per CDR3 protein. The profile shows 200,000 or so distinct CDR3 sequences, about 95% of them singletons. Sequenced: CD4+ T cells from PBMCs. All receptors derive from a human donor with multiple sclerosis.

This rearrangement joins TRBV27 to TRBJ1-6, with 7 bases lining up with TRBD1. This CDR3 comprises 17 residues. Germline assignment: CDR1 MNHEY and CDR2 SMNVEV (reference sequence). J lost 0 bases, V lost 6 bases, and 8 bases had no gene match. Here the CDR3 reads CASSHRAGGSYNSPLHF. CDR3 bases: TGTGCCAGCAGCCACCGGGCAGGGGGCTCCTATAATTCACCCCTCCACTTT.

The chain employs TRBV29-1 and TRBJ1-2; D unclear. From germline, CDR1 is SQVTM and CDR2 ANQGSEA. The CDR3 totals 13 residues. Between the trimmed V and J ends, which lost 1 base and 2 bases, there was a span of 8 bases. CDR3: CSVEVYQNYGYTF. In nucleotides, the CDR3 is TGCAGCGTTGAAGTGTACCAAAACTATGGCTACACCTTC.

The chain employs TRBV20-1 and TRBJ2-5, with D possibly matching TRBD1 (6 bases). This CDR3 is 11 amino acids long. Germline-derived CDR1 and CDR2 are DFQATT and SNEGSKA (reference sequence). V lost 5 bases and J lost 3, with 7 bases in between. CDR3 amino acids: CSAYREETQYF. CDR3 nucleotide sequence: TGCAGTGCTTACAGGGAAGAGACCCAGTACTTC.

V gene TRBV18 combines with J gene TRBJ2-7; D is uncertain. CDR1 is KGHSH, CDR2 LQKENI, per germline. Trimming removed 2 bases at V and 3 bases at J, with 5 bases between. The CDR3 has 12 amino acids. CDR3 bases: TGTGCCAGCTCACCAGTCGGCTACGAGCAGTACTTC. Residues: CASSPVGYEQYF.

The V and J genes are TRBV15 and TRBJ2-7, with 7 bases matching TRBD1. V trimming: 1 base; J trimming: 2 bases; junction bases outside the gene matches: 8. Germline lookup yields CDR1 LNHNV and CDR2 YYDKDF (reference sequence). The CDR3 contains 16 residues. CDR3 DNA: TGTGCCACCAGCAGAGGTACCTCGGGACAGCCCTACGAGCAGTACTTC. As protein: CATSRGTSGQPYEQYF.

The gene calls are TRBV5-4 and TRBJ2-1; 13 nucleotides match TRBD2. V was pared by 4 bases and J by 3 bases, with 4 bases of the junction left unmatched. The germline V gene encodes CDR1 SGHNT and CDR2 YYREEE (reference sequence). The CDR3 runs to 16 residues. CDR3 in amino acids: CASSPRTSGGYNEQFF. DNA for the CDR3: TGTGCCAGCAGCCCTAGGACTAGCGGGGGCTACAATGAGCAGTTCTTC.

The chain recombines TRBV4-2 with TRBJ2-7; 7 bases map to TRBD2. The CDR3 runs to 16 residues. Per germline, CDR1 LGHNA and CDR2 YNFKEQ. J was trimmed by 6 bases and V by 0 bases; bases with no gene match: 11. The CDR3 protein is CASSQETSRTMGEQYF. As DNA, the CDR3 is TGTGCCAGCAGCCAAGAGACTAGCCGCACTATGGGCGAGCAGTACTTC.

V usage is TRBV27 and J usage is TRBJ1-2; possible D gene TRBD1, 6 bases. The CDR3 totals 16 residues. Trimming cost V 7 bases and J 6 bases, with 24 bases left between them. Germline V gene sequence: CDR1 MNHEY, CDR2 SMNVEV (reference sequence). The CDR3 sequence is CASNPVRQGSRDGYTF. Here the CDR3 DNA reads TGTGCCAGCAACCCGGTCAGGCAGGGGTCTCGAGATGGCTACACCTTC.

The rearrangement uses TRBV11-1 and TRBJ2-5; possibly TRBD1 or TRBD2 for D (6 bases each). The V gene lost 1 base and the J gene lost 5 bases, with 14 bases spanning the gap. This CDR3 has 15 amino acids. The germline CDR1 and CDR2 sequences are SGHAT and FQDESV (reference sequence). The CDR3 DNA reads TGTGCCAGCAGCTTAGATTCGGGGGCGGAGGAGACCCAGTACTTC. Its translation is CASSLDSGAEETQYF.

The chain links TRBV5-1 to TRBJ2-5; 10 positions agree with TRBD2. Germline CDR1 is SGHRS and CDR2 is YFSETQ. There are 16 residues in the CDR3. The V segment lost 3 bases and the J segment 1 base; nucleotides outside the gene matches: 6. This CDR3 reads CASSWWGLALQETQYF. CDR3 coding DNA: TGCGCCAGCAGCTGGTGGGGACTAGCGCTCCAAGAGACCCAGTACTTC.

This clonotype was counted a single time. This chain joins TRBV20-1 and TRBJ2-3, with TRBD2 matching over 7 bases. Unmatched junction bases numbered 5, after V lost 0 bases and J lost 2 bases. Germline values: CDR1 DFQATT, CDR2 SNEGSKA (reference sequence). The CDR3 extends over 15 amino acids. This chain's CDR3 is CSARELARVTDTQYF. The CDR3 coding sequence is TGCAGTGCTAGAGAACTAGCGCGCGTCACAGATACGCAGTATTTT.

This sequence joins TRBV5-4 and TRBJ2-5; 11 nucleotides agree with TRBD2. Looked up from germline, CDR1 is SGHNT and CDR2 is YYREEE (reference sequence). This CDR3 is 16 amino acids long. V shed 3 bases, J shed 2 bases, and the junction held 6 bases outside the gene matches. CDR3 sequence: CASSSPGTSGQETQYF. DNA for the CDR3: TGTGCCAGCAGCTCACCCGGGACTAGCGGACAAGAGACCCAGTACTTC.

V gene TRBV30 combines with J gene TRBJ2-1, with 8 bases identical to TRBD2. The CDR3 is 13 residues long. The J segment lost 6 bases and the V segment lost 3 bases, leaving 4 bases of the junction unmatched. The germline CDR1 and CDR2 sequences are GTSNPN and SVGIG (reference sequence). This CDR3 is CAWSPGGVNEQFF. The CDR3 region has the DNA TGTGCCTGGAGCCCCGGGGGGGTCAATGAGCAGTTCTTC. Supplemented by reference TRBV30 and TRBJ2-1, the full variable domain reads SQTIHQWPATLVQPVGSPLSLECTVEGTSNPNLYWYRQAAGRGLQLLFYSVGIGQISSEVPQNLSASRPQDRQFILSSKKLLLSDSGFYLCAWSPGGVNEQFFGPGTRLTVL.

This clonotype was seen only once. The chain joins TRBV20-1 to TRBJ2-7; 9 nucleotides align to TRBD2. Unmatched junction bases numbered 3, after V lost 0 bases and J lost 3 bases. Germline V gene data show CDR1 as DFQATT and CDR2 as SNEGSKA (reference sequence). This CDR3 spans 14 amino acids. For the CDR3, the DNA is TGCAGTGCTAGAGAGACTAGCGGATACTACGAGCAGTACTTC. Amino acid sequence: CSARETSGYYEQYF.

For the CDR3, the DNA is TGCAGTGCTAGAGATCCTAACAGAGTCGAGCAGTACTTC. Amino acid sequence: CSARDPNRVEQYF. The V call is TRBV20-1, the J call TRBJ2-7; no reliable D call. CDR3 length equals 13 residues. Per the germline V gene, CDR1 is DFQATT and CDR2 is SNEGSKA (reference sequence). V was pared by 0 bases and J by 6 bases, with 12 bases between.

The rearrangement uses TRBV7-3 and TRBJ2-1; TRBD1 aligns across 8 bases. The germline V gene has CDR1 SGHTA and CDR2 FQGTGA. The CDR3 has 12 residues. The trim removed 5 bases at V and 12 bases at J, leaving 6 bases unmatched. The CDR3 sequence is CASSAAGGPQFF. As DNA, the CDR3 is TGTGCCAGCAGCGCCGCAGGGGGCCCGCAGTTCTTC.